Reported below is one TCR beta chain. Its antigen is undetermined. The library targeted TCRbeta and was prepared with unique molecular identifiers. TCRdb redid the calling of the PCR reads with MiXCR, one entry per CDR3 protein. The sample has some 260,000 distinct CDR3 sequences, about 24% seen once. This entry belongs to a study of T-cell reconstitution after alpha-beta-depleted transplantation in children. Regarding the study as a whole: Fresh T-cell production supplied most of the T-cell counts and diversity seen one year after transplant. It was reported that alpha-beta T cells came from several hundred expanded graft clones (about two months after transplant).

Trimming stripped 7 bases from V and 0 bases from J, with 12 bases between. CDR3 length: 15 amino acids. Per germline, CDR1 WSHSY and CDR2 SAAADI. J is TRBJ2-2 and V is TRBV10-2; TRBD2 might be the D (5 bases). The sequencing used PBMCs, mostly from graft donor cells, collected 360 days after TCRalphabeta/CD19-depleted stem cell transplant. The sequence was collected from a female patient aged 2-9 years who had a stem cell transplant for congenital amegakaryocytic thrombocytopenia, so the T cells may come from the graft donor. The CDR3 region is CASKVALANTGELFF. The CDR3 DNA reads TGCGCCAGCAAGGTAGCGCTCGCGAACACCGGGGAGCTGTTTTTT.